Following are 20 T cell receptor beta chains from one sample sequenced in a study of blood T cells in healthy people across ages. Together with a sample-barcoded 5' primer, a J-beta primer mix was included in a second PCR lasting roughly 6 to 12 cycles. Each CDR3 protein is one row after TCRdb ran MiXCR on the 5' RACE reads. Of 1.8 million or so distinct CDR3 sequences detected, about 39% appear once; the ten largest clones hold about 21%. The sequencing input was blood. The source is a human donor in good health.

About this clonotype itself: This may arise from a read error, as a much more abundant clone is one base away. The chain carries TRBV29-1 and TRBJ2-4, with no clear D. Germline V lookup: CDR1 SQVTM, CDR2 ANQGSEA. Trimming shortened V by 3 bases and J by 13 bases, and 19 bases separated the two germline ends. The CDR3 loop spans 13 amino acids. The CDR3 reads CSVDHSSYNEQYF. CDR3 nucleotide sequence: TGCAGCGTTGACCACAGCTCCTACAATGAGCAGTACTTC.

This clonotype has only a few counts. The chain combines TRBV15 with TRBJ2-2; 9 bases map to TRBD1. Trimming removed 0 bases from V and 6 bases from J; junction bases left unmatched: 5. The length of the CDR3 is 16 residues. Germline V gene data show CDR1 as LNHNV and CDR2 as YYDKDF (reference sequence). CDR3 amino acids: CATSREWTGDSGELFF. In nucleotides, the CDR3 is TGTGCCACCAGCAGAGAGTGGACAGGGGATTCCGGGGAGCTGTTTTTT.

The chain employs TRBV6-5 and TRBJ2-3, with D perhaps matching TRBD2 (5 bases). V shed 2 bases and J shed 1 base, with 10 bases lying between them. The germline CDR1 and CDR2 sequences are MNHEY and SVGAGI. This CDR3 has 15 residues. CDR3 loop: CASSYDAGRTDTQYF. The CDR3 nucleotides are TGTGCCAGCAGTTACGATGCGGGCCGCACAGATACGCAGTATTTT.

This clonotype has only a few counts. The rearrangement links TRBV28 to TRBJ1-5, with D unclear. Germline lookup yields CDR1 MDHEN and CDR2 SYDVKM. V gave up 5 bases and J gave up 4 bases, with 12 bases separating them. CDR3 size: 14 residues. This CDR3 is CASSPHRVNQPQHF. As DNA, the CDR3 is TGTGCCAGCAGTCCTCATCGTGTGAATCAGCCCCAGCATTTT.

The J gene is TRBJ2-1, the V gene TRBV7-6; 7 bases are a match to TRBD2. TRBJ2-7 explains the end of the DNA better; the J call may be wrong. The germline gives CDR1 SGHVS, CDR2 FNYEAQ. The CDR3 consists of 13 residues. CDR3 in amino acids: CASSAQGGGEQYF. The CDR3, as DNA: TGTGCCAGCAGCGCGCAAGGCGGGGGCGAGCAGTACTTC.

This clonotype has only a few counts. CDR3 in amino acids: CSAVPVGTGGNGYTF. CDR3 DNA sequence: TGCAGTGCCGTCCCGGTAGGGACAGGGGGTAATGGCTACACCTTC. This sequence joins TRBV20-1 and TRBJ1-2; 11 nucleotides match TRBD1. The trim removed 6 bases at V and 6 bases at J, leaving 12 bases unmatched. Germline V gives CDR1 DFQATT, CDR2 SNEGSKA (reference sequence). CDR3 length: 15 residues.

This CDR3 is CASTMDSYTEAFF. CDR3 nucleotides: TGTGCCAGCACCATGGACAGCTACACTGAAGCTTTCTTT. J is TRBJ1-1 and V is TRBV7-2; D perhaps matches TRBD1 (6 bases). Trimming left V 7 bases short and J 3 bases short, with 12 bases between. This CDR3 spans 13 amino acids. Germline CDR1 and CDR2: SGHTA and FQGNSA.

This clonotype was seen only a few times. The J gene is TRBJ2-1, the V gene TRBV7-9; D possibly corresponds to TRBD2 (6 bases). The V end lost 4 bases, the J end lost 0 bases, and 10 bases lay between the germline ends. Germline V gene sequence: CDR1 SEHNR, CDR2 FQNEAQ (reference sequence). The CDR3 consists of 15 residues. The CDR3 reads CASSSRRDSYNEQFF. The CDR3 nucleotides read TGTGCCAGCAGCTCGCGGAGGGACTCCTACAATGAGCAGTTCTTC.

The CDR3 region has the DNA TGTGCCAGCAGCATAAGCACAGGGGGCGCAAACAATGAGCAGTTCTTC. Its protein is CASSISTGGANNEQFF. The J gene is TRBJ2-1, the V gene TRBV11-3; TRBD1 agrees at 9 bases. Trimming took 5 bases from V and 5 from J; bases not matched to a gene: 10. Germline V gene sequence: CDR1 SGHNT, CDR2 YENEEA. This CDR3 contains 16 residues.

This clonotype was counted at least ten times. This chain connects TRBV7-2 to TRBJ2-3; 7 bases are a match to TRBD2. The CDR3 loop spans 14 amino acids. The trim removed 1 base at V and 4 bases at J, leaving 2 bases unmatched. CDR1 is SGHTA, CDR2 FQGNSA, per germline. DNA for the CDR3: TGTGCCAGCAGCTTAGGGCGGGGGTCAGATACGCAGTATTTT. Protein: CASSLGRGSDTQYF.

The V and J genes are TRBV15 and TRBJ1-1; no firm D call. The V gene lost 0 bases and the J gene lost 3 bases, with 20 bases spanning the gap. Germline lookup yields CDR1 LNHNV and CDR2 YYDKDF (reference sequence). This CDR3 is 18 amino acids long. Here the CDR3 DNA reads TGTGCCACCAGCAGAGATTATGAAAGGGAGGGTAGAGACACTGAAGCTTTCTTT. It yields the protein CATSRDYEREGRDTEAFF.

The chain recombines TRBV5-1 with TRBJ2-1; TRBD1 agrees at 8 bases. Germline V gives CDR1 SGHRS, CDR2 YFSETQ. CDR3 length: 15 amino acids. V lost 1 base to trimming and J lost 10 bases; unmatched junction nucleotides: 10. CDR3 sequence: CASSLYSGGSYEQFF. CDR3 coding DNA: TGCGCCAGCAGCTTGTATTCAGGGGGCTCCTACGAGCAGTTCTTC.

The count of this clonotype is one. This CDR3 reads CASSRLPSGGGYEQYF. The CDR3 DNA follows: TGTGCCAGCTCACGCCTTCCTAGCGGGGGAGGGTACGAGCAGTACTTC. The J gene is TRBJ2-7, the V gene TRBV18; 10 nucleotides line up with TRBD2. Germline V gene data show CDR1 as KGHSH and CDR2 as LQKENI. The CDR3 sequence is 16 residues long. Germline trimming cut 4 bases from V and 4 bases from J; bases unmatched to any gene: 10.

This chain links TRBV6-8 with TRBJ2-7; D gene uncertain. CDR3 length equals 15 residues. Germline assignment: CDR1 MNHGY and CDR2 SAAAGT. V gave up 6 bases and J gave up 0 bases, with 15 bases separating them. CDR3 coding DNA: TGTGCCAGCAGCTCCCCGAGGTCCCTCTCCTACGAGCAGTACTTC. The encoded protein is CASSSPRSLSYEQYF.

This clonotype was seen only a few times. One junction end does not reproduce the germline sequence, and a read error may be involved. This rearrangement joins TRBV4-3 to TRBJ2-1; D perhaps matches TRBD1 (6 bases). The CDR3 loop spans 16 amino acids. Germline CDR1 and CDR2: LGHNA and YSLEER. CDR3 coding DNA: TGCGCCAGCAGCCAAAAGGGGGATAGCTCCTTCAATGAGCAGTTCTTC. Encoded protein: CASSQKGDSSFNEQFF.

CDR3 coding DNA: TGCGCCAGCAGCCAAGACGGGGAGGCCGGCAGGGTCTATGGTCAGCCCCAGCATTTT. Translated, it gives CASSQDGEAGRVYGQPQHF. The chain recombines TRBV4-1 with TRBJ1-5, with D possibly TRBD1 on 5 matching bases. The CDR3 covers 19 residues. V was pared by 0 bases and J by 6 bases, with 24 bases between. CDR1 is MGHRA, CDR2 YSYEKL, per germline.

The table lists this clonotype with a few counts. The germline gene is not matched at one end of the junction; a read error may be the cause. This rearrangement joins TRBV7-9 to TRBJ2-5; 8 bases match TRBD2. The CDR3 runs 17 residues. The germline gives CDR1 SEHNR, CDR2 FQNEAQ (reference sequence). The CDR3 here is CTSSLEGLRGASETQYF. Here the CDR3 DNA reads TGTACCAGCAGCTTAGAGGGTTTGCGGGGGGCATCTGAGACCCAGTACTTC.

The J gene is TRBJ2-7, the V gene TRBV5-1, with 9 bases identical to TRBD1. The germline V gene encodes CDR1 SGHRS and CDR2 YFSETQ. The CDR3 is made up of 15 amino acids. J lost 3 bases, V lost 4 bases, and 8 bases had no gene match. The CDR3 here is CASSHTTGQGYEQYF. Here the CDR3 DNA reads TGCGCCAGCAGCCATACTACGGGACAGGGCTACGAGCAGTACTTC.

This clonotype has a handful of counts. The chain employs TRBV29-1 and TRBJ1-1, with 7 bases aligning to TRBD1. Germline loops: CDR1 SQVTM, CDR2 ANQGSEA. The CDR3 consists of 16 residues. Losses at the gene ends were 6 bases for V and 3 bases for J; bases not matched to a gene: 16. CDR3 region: CSVLQTGSGGDTEAFF. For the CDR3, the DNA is TGCAGCGTCCTACAGACAGGGTCCGGAGGAGACACTGAAGCTTTCTTT.

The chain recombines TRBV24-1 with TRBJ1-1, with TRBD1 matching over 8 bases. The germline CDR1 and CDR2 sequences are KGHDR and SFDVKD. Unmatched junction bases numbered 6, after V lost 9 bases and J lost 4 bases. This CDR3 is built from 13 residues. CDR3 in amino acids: CATAGQGRTEAFF. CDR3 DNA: TGTGCCACCGCCGGACAGGGACGCACTGAAGCTTTCTTT.